This TCR beta chain came from a study of early T cells in non-severe SARS-CoV-2 infection. Study-wide background: Sequencing of bulk RNA from unsorted whole blood was done, without chain pairing.

The study's findings and limits: Anti-spike CD8 responses were favored in VDJdb matching, and private and CD4 specificities were missed.

This clonotype has just a few counts. Its antigen is currently unknown. Each single cDNA molecule received a unique molecular identifier. TCRdb reanalysed the 5' RACE reads using MiXCR and keeps one entry per CDR3 protein. The data show about 110,000 distinct CDR3 sequences, roughly 12% seen once. Trimming stripped 4 bases from V and 4 bases from J, with 9 bases between. CDR1 is SGHRS, CDR2 YFSETQ, per germline. The CDR3 is 13 amino acids. This TCR was recovered from an adult who was a healthcare worker with PCR-confirmed SARS-CoV-2 infection or an uninfected control (not recorded which). Here the sequenced sample was whole blood, taken at baseline. The chain employs TRBV5-1 and TRBJ2-1, with a tentative D call TRBD1 (6 bases). Here the CDR3 reads CASSGTRYNEQFF. The CDR3, as DNA: TGCGCCAGCAGCGGGACACGGTACAATGAGCAGTTCTTC.